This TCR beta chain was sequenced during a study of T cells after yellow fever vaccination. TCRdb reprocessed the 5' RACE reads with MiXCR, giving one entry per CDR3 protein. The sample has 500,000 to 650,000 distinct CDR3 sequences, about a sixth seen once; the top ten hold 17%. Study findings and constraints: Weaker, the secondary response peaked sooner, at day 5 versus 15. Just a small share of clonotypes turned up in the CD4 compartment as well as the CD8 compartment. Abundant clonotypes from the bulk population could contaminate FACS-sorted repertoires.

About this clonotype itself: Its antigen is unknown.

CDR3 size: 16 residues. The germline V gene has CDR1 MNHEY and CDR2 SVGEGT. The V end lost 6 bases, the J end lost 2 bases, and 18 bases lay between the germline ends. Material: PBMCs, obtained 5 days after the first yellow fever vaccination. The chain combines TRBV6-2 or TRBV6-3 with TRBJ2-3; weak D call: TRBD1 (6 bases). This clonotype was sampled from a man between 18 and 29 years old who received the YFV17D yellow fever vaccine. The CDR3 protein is CASRPPGQPATDTQYF. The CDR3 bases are TGTGCCAGCAGACCACCGGGACAACCCGCCACAGATACGCAGTATTTT.